This T cell receptor (beta chain) was captured in a study of shared clonotypes between healthy human individuals. Only in-frame clones appear in the TCRdb table, and some are missing; sequencing was by immunoSEQ multiplex PCR. The sample records about 2.1 million clones, 85% to 95% being singletons. Germline CDR1 is SGDLS and CDR2 is YYNGEE. This CDR3 is 14 amino acids long. The V end was cut by 0 bases, the J end by 1 base, with 7 bases between. CD45RO-negative cells were positively selected for CCR7, leaving out terminally differentiated effector memory CD45RA+ cells. This clonotype was sampled from a man between 18 and 29 years old in good health. Some clones in this sample may be carry-over from other donors' samples. The V call is TRBV9, the J call TRBJ1-1, with D perhaps matching TRBD1 (5 bases). The sample comprised naive CD8+ T cells from PBMCs. The CDR3 coding sequence is TGTGCCAGCAGCGTAGATGACAGGAACACTGAAGCTTTCTTT. This translates into CASSVDDRNTEAFF.